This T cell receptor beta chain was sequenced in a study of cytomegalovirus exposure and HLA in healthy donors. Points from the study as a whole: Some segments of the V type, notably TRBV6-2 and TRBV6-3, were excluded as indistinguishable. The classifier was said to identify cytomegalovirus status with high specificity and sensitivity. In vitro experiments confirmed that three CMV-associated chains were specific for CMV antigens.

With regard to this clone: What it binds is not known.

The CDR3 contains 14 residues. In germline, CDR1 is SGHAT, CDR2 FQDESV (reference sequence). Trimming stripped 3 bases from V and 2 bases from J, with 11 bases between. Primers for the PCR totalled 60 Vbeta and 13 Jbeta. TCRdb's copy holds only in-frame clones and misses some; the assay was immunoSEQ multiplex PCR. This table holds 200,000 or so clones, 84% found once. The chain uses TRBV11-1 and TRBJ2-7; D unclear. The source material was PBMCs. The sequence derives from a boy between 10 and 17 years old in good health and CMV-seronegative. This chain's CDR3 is CASSFQREPYEQYF. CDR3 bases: TGTGCCAGCAGCTTCCAACGAGAACCCTACGAGCAGTACTTC.